This TCR beta chain was identified in a study of blood T cell repertoires in COVID-19. Overall study context: Material from acute and convalescent COVID-19 was sourced from the United States, Italy and Spain.

The cohort comprised adults aged about 18 to 100 years residing in under 30 US areas. Researchers sorted participants into cohorts using their self-reported clinical history. Cohort 3 recovery required two negative PCRs, clearance, or symptom resolution. V dropped 4 bases and J dropped 5; count of bases not matched to a gene: 8. This CDR3 has 14 residues. The V gene's germline CDR1 is ENHRY and CDR2 SYGVKD. Assay: immunoSEQ multiplex PCR; the TCRdb copy retains only in-frame clones and omits some. Of 300,000 to 400,000 clones in the sample, 88% were seen once. The receptor's source is a woman between 18 and 30 years old who had recovered from COVID-19. The sample was PBMCs or T cells enriched from blood (not recorded which). The chain recombines TRBV10-3 with TRBJ2-7; 7 nucleotides match TRBD2. The CDR3 is CAISAGEGYDEQYF. The CDR3, as DNA: TGTGCCATCAGTGCCGGGGAGGGCTACGACGAGCAGTACTTC.